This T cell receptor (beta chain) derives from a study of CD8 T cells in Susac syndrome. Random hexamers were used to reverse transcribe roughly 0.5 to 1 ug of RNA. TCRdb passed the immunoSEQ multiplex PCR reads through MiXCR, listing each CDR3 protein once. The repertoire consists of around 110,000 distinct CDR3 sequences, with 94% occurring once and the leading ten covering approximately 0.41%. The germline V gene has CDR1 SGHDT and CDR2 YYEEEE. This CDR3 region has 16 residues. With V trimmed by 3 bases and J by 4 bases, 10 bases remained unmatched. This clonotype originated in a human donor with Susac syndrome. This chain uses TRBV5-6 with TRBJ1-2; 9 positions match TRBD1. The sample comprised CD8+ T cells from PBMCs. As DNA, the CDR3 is TGTGCCAGCAGCTCCAACAGGGGGCCCAAGAGCTATGGCTACACCTTC. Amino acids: CASSSNRGPKSYGYTF.